These 5 T cell receptor beta chains were all obtained from the same sample, sequenced in a study of beta chain features in type 1 diabetes. As every portion of the isolated RNA was reverse transcribed, the sequencing read expressed TCRB transcripts. Method: immunoSEQ multiplex PCR; TCRdb's copy keeps in-frame clones and lacks some. Here the sample spans under 400,000 clones, about 18% being singletons. Sequenced input: naive CD4+ T cells from blood. The receptors stem from a woman between 18 and 29 years old in good health.

The chain carries TRBV18 and TRBJ2-1; possibly TRBD1 for D (7 bases). Germline V gene lookup returns CDR1 KGHSH and CDR2 LQKENI. The CDR3 contains 15 residues. Trimming removed 8 bases at V and 4 bases at J, with 18 bases between. CDR3 sequence reads: CASQNRDSGYNEQFF. CDR3 DNA sequence: TGTGCCAGCCAAAACCGGGACAGCGGGTACAATGAGCAGTTCTTC.

This clone was recorded a few times. The chain joins TRBV5-1 to TRBJ2-1, with 10 bases aligning to TRBD2. V lost 4 bases, J lost 2 bases, and 3 bases stayed unmatched. Germline CDR1 and CDR2: SGHRS and YFSETQ. This CDR3 has 15 amino acids. This CDR3 reads CASSPTSGTYNEQFF. DNA of the CDR3: TGCGCCAGCAGCCCAACTAGCGGGACCTACAATGAGCAGTTCTTC.

This clone showed up just a few times. V and J are TRBV19 and TRBJ2-2; 8 bases fit TRBD2. The junction had 3 bases not matched to a gene; V was cut back by 2 bases and J by 4 bases. In germline, CDR1 is LNHDA, CDR2 SQIVND (reference sequence). The CDR3 is 15 amino acids. The CDR3 nucleotides are TGTGCCAGTAGTATAAGGCGGGAGGCCACCGGGGAGCTGTTTTTT. This gives the protein CASSIRREATGELFF.

This clone has more than one count but fewer than ten. The chain employs TRBV30 and TRBJ2-5, with D maybe TRBD2 (5 bases). The CDR3 is 13 residues long. V shed 0 bases and J shed 5 bases, with 10 bases lying between them. In germline, CDR1 is GTSNPN, CDR2 SVGIG (reference sequence). CDR3 loop: CAWSVGSRETQYF. In DNA form, the CDR3 reads TGTGCCTGGAGTGTAGGGAGCAGGGAGACCCAGTACTTC.

This clone was observed a few times. This CDR3 is also generated by other DNA sequences in the sample. The V and J genes are TRBV30 and TRBJ1-5; D is perhaps TRBD1 (5 bases). CDR3 size: 14 residues. The ends were cut back, 1 base at V and 0 bases at J, with 7 bases in the middle. Germline CDR1 and CDR2: GTSNPN and SVGIG (reference sequence). This CDR3 reads CAWSGGGSNQPQHF. DNA of the CDR3: TGTGCCTGGAGTGGGGGGGGTAGCAATCAGCCCCAGCATTTT. The whole variable domain, remainder taken from reference TRBV30 and TRBJ1-5, is SQTIHQWPATLVQPVGSPLSLECTVEGTSNPNLYWYRQAAGRGLQLLFYSVGIGQISSEVPQNLSASRPQDRQFILSSKKLLLSDSGFYLCAWSGGGSNQPQHFGDGTRLSIL.